This note documents a single TCR beta chain sequence. Antigen unknown. The read stops 3 residues short of the end of the CDR3; the missing end is completed from the germline J gene. These data originate in a study of T cell clonality in common variable immunodeficiency. Study-wide results and limits: Reportedly, TCR beta sequences from common variable immunodeficiency showed fewer deletions and N-nucleotide insertions. CVID patient heterogeneity limited repertoire-clinical complication correlations.

CVID subjects were around 14 female and around 28 male, aged roughly 9 to 70. Germline CDR1 and CDR2: SGHDT and YYEEEE. This CDR3 has 15 amino acids. Trimming took 6 bases from V and 2 from J, leaving 18 bases between them. Clones were sequenced by immunoSEQ multiplex PCR, and TCRdb holds only the in-frame ones, with some missing. The table lists roughly 34,000 clones, with no singletons. The genes are TRBV5-6 and TRBJ2-7; weak D call: TRBD2 (6 bases). The sample consisted of peripheral blood mononuclear cells. This TCR was recovered from a human donor with common variable immunodeficiency. The sequenced part of the CDR3 DNA is TGTGCCAGCACCAGGTTTGGCGGGGAAGCCTACGAG. Its translation: CASTRFGGEAYE. The CDR3 in full is CASTRFGGEAYEQYF.